Presented here are 32 T cell receptor beta chains from one specimen sequenced in a study of blood T cell repertoires in COVID-19 (dated by TCRdb to 2018 to 2020). Library preparation employed the immunoSEQ multiplex PCR assay. TCRdb holds this immuneACCESS table with in-frame rearrangements only. Some clones are missing; in checked studies, unresolved V genes explain under half, and the rest has no known cause. This sample lists nearly 110,000 clones; 89% were detected once. The ten most abundant clones make up 4.5% to 6% of the sample. The sequenced sample consisted of peripheral blood. The receptors shown here come from a man in his forties with active or convalescent COVID-19.

J is TRBJ2-5 and V is TRBV10-3; 8 bases match TRBD2. The CDR3 sequence is 12 residues long. Germline V CDR1 and CDR2: ENHRY, SYGVKD. With 10 bases clipped from V and 5 bases from J, the junction kept 6 bases outside the gene matches. CDR3 protein: CATAGGGETQYF. The CDR3 DNA sequence: TGTGCCACCGCGGGAGGAGGGGAGACCCAGTACTTC.

The CDR3 here is CASSFSDWGYTF. DNA for the CDR3: TGTGCCAGTAGTTTCTCGGACTGGGGCTACACCTTC. The chain carries TRBV19 and TRBJ1-2; D gene ambiguous. CDR3 length: 12 amino acids. V was shortened by 5 bases and J by 8 bases, with 12 bases between the two germline ends. Germline V CDR1 and CDR2: LNHDA, SQIVND (reference sequence).

CDR3 in DNA: TGTGCCAGCAGCCCCAACACGAACACTGAAGCTTTCTTT. Translating gives CASSPNTNTEAFF. The rearrangement links TRBV7-9 to TRBJ1-1, with no clear D. V was pared by 5 bases and J by 1 base, with 8 bases between. Germline CDR1 is SEHNR and CDR2 is FQNEAQ (reference sequence). This CDR3 is 13 amino acids long.

The CDR3 region is CAWSPPGNSNQPQHF. The CDR3 bases are TGTGCCTGGAGTCCCCCAGGAAATAGCAATCAGCCCCAGCATTTT. The gene calls are TRBV30 and TRBJ1-5; no clear D. Trimming cost V 2 bases and J 0 bases, with 11 bases left between them. Germline lookup yields CDR1 GTSNPN and CDR2 SVGIG (reference sequence). The CDR3 totals 15 residues.

This sequence joins TRBV9 and TRBJ2-2; 9 bases align to TRBD1. The CDR3 covers 16 residues. CDR1 is SGDLS and CDR2 is YYNGEE in the germline V gene. V lost 4 bases, J lost 4 bases, and 8 bases stayed unmatched. CDR3 in amino acids: CASSPFGQGTTGELFF. In nucleotides, the CDR3 is TGTGCCAGCAGCCCTTTCGGACAGGGGACCACCGGGGAGCTGTTTTTT.

The count of this clone is one. The chain combines TRBV30 with TRBJ2-6; 10 nucleotides agree with TRBD1. Germline CDR1 and CDR2: GTSNPN and SVGIG (reference sequence). The CDR3 sequence is 17 residues long. V trimming: 3 bases; J trimming: 1 base; junction bases outside the gene matches: 6. CDR3 in DNA: TGTGCCTGGAGGAGGGGACAGGGGAGGTCTGGGGCCAACGTCCTGACTTTC. Amino acid sequence: CAWRRGQGRSGANVLTF. Using reference TRBV30 and TRBJ2-6 for the parts outside the CDR3, the full variable domain is SQTIHQWPATLVQPVGSPLSLECTVEGTSNPNLYWYRQAAGRGLQLLFYSVGIGQISSEVPQNLSASRPQDRQFILSSKKLLLSDSGFYLCAWRRGQGRSGANVLTFGAGSRLTVL.

The rearrangement uses TRBV7-9 and TRBJ2-3; D might be TRBD1 (5 bases). The germline CDR1 and CDR2 sequences are SEHNR and FQNEAQ (reference sequence). The CDR3 covers 15 residues. V dropped 5 bases and J dropped 2 bases, with 14 bases sitting between them. The CDR3, as DNA: TGTGCCAGCAGCCCTATCCGGACATCCACAGATACGCAGTATTTT. It encodes CASSPIRTSTDTQYF.

This clone was seen only once. The V call is TRBV19, the J call TRBJ1-5; maybe TRBD1 (6 bases). V lost 0 bases and J 4 bases, leaving 7 bases between the germline ends. Germline V lookup: CDR1 LNHDA, CDR2 SQIVND (reference sequence). This CDR3 comprises 14 residues. The CDR3 sequence is CASSIDRGNQPQHF. As DNA, the CDR3 is TGTGCCAGTAGTATAGACAGGGGTAATCAGCCCCAGCATTTT.

This CDR3 reads CASSPPTGFYYGYTF. Here the CDR3 DNA reads TGTGCCAGCTCACCACCGACGGGGTTTTACTATGGCTACACCTTC. V is TRBV18 and J is TRBJ1-2; D ambiguous. Trimming shortened V by 0 bases and J by 3 bases, and 11 bases separated the two germline ends. The CDR3 sequence is 15 residues long. Looked up from germline, CDR1 is KGHSH and CDR2 is LQKENI.

This clone was detected only once. The chain joins TRBV12-5 to TRBJ2-3; D gene unclear. Germline values: CDR1 LGHNT, CDR2 FRNRAP. The CDR3 sequence is 12 residues long. The V gene lost 3 bases and the J gene lost 2 bases, with 3 bases spanning the gap. This chain's CDR3 is CASGFLTDTQYF. In DNA, the CDR3 is TGTGCTAGTGGTTTCCTCACAGATACGCAGTATTTT.

The chain has TRBV4-1 and TRBJ2-2; the match to TRBD2 covers 7 bases. Trimming removed 3 bases from V and 4 bases from J; junction bases left unmatched: 5. CDR1 is MGHRA and CDR2 is YSYEKL in the germline V gene. The CDR3 runs 15 residues. CDR3 coding DNA: TGCGCCAGCAGCCAGGTGGGAGGGAGCACCGGGGAGCTGTTTTTT. Translated, it gives CASSQVGGSTGELFF.

The V and J genes are TRBV5-4 and TRBJ2-2; TRBD2 aligns across 9 bases. This CDR3 is built from 15 residues. The V gene's germline CDR1 is SGHNT and CDR2 YYREEE (reference sequence). Germline trimming cut 0 bases from V and 6 bases from J; bases unmatched to any gene: 3. The CDR3 loop reads CASSLGLAVAGELFF. CDR3 DNA: TGTGCCAGCAGCTTGGGACTAGCGGTCGCCGGGGAGCTGTTTTTT.

The chain has TRBV4-3 and TRBJ1-1; possible D gene TRBD1, 5 bases. Trimming took off 1 base at V and 8 bases at J, with 14 bases between the two ends. Germline V gene sequence: CDR1 LGHNA, CDR2 YSLEER. The CDR3 covers 14 residues. CDR3 sequence (DNA): TGCGCCAGCAGCCAAGTTCTGGCGGGACCAGAAGCTTTCTTT. Its protein product is CASSQVLAGPEAFF.

The chain combines TRBV19 with TRBJ2-7, with D possibly being TRBD2 (6 bases). The germline gives CDR1 LNHDA, CDR2 SQIVND (reference sequence). The germline V and J ends were trimmed by 5 bases and 3 bases, with 14 bases remaining between them. The CDR3 runs to 14 residues. In DNA, the CDR3 is TGTGCCAGTAGTTTCTCGACTAGTTACTACGAGCAGTACTTC. Protein: CASSFSTSYYEQYF.

This clone was found once. V is TRBV6-2 or TRBV6-3 and J is TRBJ2-3; tentative D call: TRBD2 (5 bases). The CDR3 is 13 residues long. Trimming cost V 1 base and J 6 bases, with 8 bases left between them. In germline, CDR1 is MNHEY, CDR2 SVGEGT. CDR3 nucleotides: TGTGCCAGCAGTTACTTTCCTAGCGATACGCAGTATTTT. This sequence encodes CASSYFPSDTQYF.

The chain couples TRBV5-6 to TRBJ1-6; TRBD1 might be the D (6 bases). V was pared by 4 bases and J by 10 bases, with 12 bases between. CDR1 is SGHDT and CDR2 is YYEEEE in the germline V gene. The CDR3 is 13 residues long. This CDR3 is CASSMDSSSPLHF. CDR3 sequence (DNA): TGTGCCAGCAGCATGGACAGTTCCTCACCCCTCCACTTT.

V gene TRBV24-1 combines with J gene TRBJ2-2; 8 bases align to TRBD1. Germline CDR1 and CDR2: KGHDR and SFDVKD. The CDR3 has 14 amino acids. With 6 bases clipped from V and 5 bases from J, the junction kept 4 bases outside the gene matches. This chain's CDR3 is CATSLGTGTGELFF. The CDR3, as DNA: TGTGCCACCAGTTTGGGGACAGGTACCGGGGAGCTGTTTTTT.

J is TRBJ1-2 and V is TRBV21-1. TRBV21-1 is tagged as a pseudogene. The CDR3 extends over 13 amino acids. CDR3 residues: CASSKWRTYGYTF. CDR3 DNA sequence: TGTGCCAGCAGCAAATGGAGGACCTATGGCTACACCTTC.

CDR3 loop: CASSAPGTGGGETQYF. In DNA, the CDR3 is TGCGCCAGCAGCGCTCCCGGGACAGGGGGCGGAGAGACCCAGTACTTC. The chain uses TRBV5-1 and TRBJ2-5, with 12 bases matching TRBD1. Germline lookup yields CDR1 SGHRS and CDR2 YFSETQ. CDR3 length: 16 amino acids. With V trimmed by 4 bases and J by 4 bases, 8 bases remained unmatched.

This rearrangement joins TRBV19 to TRBJ2-1; no clear D gene. Germline-derived CDR1 and CDR2 are LNHDA and SQIVND (reference sequence). V lost 7 bases and J 3 bases, leaving 22 bases between the germline ends. The CDR3 consists of 17 residues. CDR3 coding DNA: TGTGCCAGTATTCCTTACGGTGTACAGAAAATCTACAATGAGCAGTTCTTC. This encodes CASIPYGVQKIYNEQFF.

The chain combines TRBV7-2 with TRBJ1-1; perhaps TRBD1 as D (5 bases). Germline lookup yields CDR1 SGHTA and CDR2 FQGNSA. V lost 2 bases and J lost 2, with 12 bases in between. The CDR3 is 15 residues long. CDR3 sequence reads: CASSLIRTPNTEAFF. The CDR3, as DNA: TGTGCCAGCAGCTTAATCCGGACACCCAACACTGAAGCTTTCTTT. Combining the CDR3 with reference TRBV7-2 and TRBJ1-1 gives the whole variable domain GAGVSQSPSNKVTEKGKDVELRCDPISGHTALYWYRQSLGQGLEFLIYFQGNSAPDKSGLPSDRFSAERTGGSVSTLTIQRTQQEDSAVYLCASSLIRTPNTEAFFGQGTRLTVV.

This clone was counted once. J is TRBJ2-7 and V is TRBV18; 8 nucleotides align to TRBD1. This CDR3 is 15 amino acids long. The germline gives CDR1 KGHSH, CDR2 LQKENI. The V segment lost 0 bases and the J segment 7 bases; nucleotides outside the gene matches: 8. For the CDR3, the DNA is TGTGCCAGCTCACCACCTTCTGGACAGGGAGGAGAGCAGTACTTC. It yields the protein CASSPPSGQGGEQYF.

The CDR3 DNA reads TGCGCCAGCAGCTTGGAATGGGTAGCGGGGACGAGCACAGATACGCAGTATTTT. It codes for CASSLEWVAGTSTDTQYF. V usage is TRBV5-1 and J usage is TRBJ2-3; 8 bases match TRBD2. V was clipped by 0 bases and J by 0 bases; unmatched bases: 9. The CDR3 spans 18 residues. The germline V gene has CDR1 SGHRS and CDR2 YFSETQ.

The chain uses TRBV4-1 and TRBJ2-7, with TRBD1 as a possible D gene (5 bases). CDR3 length: 13 residues. CDR1 is MGHRA and CDR2 is YSYEKL in the germline V gene. V shed 1 base and J shed 2 bases, with 6 bases lying between them. DNA for the CDR3: TGCGCCAGCAGCCAAGCAGGGCCCTACGAGCAGTACTTC. Amino acids: CASSQAGPYEQYF.

This rearrangement joins TRBV11-2 to TRBJ2-1; TRBD2 is a possible D gene (7 bases). Trimming shortened V by 5 bases and J by 7 bases, and 21 bases separated the two germline ends. Germline values: CDR1 SGHAT, CDR2 FQNNGV. The CDR3 runs 16 residues. CDR3 residues: CASSPLGGGLENEQFF. The CDR3 DNA sequence: TGTGCCAGCAGCCCACTTGGGGGGGGGCTTGAGAATGAGCAGTTCTTC.

The chain carries TRBV3-1 (or the pseudogene TRBV3-2) and TRBJ1-1; possibly TRBD1 for D (5 bases). From germline, CDR1 is LGHDT and CDR2 YNNKEL (reference sequence). V gave up 3 bases and J gave up 3 bases, with 11 bases separating them. The CDR3 is made up of 14 amino acids. CDR3 DNA: TGTGCCAGCAGCCAGTACCAGGGTGACACTGAAGCTTTCTTT. Amino acids: CASSQYQGDTEAFF.

This chain uses TRBV7-2 with TRBJ1-3, with D perhaps matching TRBD1 (5 bases). CDR3 size: 14 residues. Trimming left V 5 bases short and J 3 bases short, with 11 bases between. Germline values: CDR1 SGHTA, CDR2 FQGNSA. CDR3 DNA: TGTGCCAGCAGCCGGGGGACCTTTGGAAACACCATATATTTT. As protein: CASSRGTFGNTIYF.

The V call is TRBV27, the J call TRBJ2-1; D gene unclear. The CDR3 consists of 12 residues. V was cut by 3 bases and J by 9 bases, with 9 bases left in between. CDR1 is MNHEY, CDR2 SMNVEV, per germline (reference sequence). The CDR3, as DNA: TGTGCCAGCAGTTTCCCTAACGGTGAGCAGTTCTTC. The encoded protein is CASSFPNGEQFF.

The chain links TRBV7-2 to TRBJ1-4; tentative D call: TRBD1 (5 bases). The CDR3 has 13 residues. Germline assignment: CDR1 SGHTA and CDR2 FQGNSA. Trimming cost V 5 bases and J 7 bases, with 11 bases left between them. This CDR3 reads CASSAPQGEKLFF. DNA for the CDR3: TGTGCCAGCAGCGCCCCCCAGGGTGAAAAACTGTTTTTT.

The chain carries TRBV5-6 and TRBJ2-7; 8 positions match TRBD2. Germline values: CDR1 SGHDT, CDR2 YYEEEE. With 3 bases clipped from V and 3 bases from J, the junction kept 8 bases outside the gene matches. This CDR3 has 15 amino acids. The CDR3 is CASSWRAGAYYEQYF. The CDR3 DNA reads TGTGCCAGCAGCTGGAGAGCGGGAGCGTACTACGAGCAGTACTTC.

V gene TRBV28 combines with J gene TRBJ1-5; D possibly corresponds to TRBD1 (6 bases). This CDR3 has 16 amino acids. Trimming took 5 bases from V and 0 from J, leaving 14 bases between them. CDR1 is MDHEN, CDR2 SYDVKM, per germline. CDR3 sequence (DNA): TGTGCCAGCAGTCCCTCGACAGGCTATAGCAATCAGCCCCAGCATTTT. It translates to CASSPSTGYSNQPQHF.

The rearrangement uses TRBV2 and TRBJ2-7; D remains unclear. Trimming left V 8 bases short and J 7 bases short, with 18 bases between. Germline CDR1 SNHLY, CDR2 FYNNEI. CDR3 size: 13 residues. The CDR3 here is CASGTFSGTEQYF. CDR3 coding DNA: TGTGCCAGCGGCACCTTTTCTGGTACGGAGCAGTACTTC.